In its sample, the clone carrying this TCR beta chain was seen many times. Its antigen is unidentified. Germline CDR1 and CDR2: SNHLY and FYNNEI. This CDR3 contains 16 residues. V was clipped by 4 bases and J by 1 base; unmatched bases: 7. The source of the sample is a study of T cells in Graves' hyperthyroidism and ophthalmopathy. The investigators amplified TCR beta CDR3 regions from RNA transcripts. HTBI primers drove first-round RT-PCR of the TCR CDR3. From the multiplex PCR reads, TCRdb called clonotypes with MiXCR, one entry per CDR3 protein. The sample consists of approximately 720,000 distinct CDR3 sequences, 18% of them appearing once. Findings and caveats of the study: The majority of expanded thyroid clonotypes above 0.001 also appeared in blood.

The study left out patients who had uncontrolled infection, other autoimmune disease, pregnancy or lactation. At first hyperthyroidism diagnosis, before any ophthalmopathy symptoms, the blood sample was collected. The material sequenced was blood. This clonotype originated in a woman between 50 and 59 years old with Graves' hyperthyroidism that later progressed to Graves' ophthalmopathy. The genes are TRBV2 and TRBJ1-5, with TRBD1 matching 7 bases. CDR3 nucleotide sequence: TGTGCCAGCAGTGGTGGTAGGGGGCCAAGCAATCAGCCCCAGCATTTT. Translation gives CASSGGRGPSNQPQHF.